This T cell receptor beta chain derives from a study of blood T cell repertoires in COVID-19. A few counts support this clone. In the authors' workflow: Nucleated cell number was recorded as an estimate derived from reference gene primer amplification. Sequencing used immunoSEQ multiplex PCR; TCRdb keeps in-frame clones, though not all of them. The V and J calls and clone size were taken over from that table, and D and trimming were inferred from the DNA. The sample consists of tens of thousands of clones, about 80% of them appearing once. The V end lost 7 bases, the J end lost 7 bases, and 17 bases lay between the germline ends. CDR1 is MDHEN, CDR2 SYDVKM, per germline. The CDR3 consists of 14 residues.

The receptor's source is a man older than 75 with COVID-19, enrolled during active disease. This chain links TRBV28 with TRBJ2-1; a weak D match, TRBD2 (6 bases). The source material was peripheral blood. CDR3 residues: CASTDRDWLNEQFF. CDR3 nucleotides: TGTGCCAGCACGGACCGGGACTGGCTTAATGAGCAGTTCTTC.